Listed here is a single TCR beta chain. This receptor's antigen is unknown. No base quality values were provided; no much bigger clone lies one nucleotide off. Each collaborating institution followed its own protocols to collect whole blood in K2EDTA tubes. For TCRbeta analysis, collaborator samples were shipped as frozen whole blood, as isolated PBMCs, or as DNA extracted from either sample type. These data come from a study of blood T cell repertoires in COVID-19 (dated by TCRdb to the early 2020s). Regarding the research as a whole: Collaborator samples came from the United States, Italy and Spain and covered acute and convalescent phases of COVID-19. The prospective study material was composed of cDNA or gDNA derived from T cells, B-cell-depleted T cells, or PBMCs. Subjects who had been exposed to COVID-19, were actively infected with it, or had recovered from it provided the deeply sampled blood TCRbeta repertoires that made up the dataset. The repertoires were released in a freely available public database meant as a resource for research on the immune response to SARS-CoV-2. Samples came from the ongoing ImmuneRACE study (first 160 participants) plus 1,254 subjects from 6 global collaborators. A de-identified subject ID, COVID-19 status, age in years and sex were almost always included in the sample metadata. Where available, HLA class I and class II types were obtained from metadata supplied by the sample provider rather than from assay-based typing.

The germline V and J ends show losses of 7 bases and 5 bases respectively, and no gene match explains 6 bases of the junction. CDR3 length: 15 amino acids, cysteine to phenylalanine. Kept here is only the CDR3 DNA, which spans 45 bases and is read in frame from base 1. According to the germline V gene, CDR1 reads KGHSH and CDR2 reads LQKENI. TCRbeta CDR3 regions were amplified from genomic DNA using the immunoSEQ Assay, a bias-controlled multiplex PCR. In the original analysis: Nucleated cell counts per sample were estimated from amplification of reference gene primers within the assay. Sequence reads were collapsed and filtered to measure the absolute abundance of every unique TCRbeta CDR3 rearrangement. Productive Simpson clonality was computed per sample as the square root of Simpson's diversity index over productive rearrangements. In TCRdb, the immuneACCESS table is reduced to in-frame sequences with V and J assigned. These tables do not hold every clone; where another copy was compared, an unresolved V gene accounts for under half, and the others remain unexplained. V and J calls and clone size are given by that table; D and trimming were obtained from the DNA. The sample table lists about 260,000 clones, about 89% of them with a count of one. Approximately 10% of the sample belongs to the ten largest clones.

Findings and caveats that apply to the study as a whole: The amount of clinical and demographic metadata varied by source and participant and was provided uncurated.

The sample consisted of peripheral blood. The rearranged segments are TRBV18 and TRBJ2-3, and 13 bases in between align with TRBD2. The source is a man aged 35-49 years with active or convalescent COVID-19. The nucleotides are TGTGCCAGCTTCCCGACTAGCGGGAGGAGAGATACGCAGTATTTT. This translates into CASFPTSGRRDTQYF.